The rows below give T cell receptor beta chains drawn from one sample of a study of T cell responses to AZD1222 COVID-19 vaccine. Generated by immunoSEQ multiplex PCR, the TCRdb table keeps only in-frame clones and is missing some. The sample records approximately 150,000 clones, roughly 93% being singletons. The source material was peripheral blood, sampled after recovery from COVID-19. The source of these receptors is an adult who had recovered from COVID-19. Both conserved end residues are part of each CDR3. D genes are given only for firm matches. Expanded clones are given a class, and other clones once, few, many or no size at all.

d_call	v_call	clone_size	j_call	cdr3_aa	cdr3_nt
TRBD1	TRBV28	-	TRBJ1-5	CASRKRTGPYSNQPQHF	TGTGCCAGCAGGAAAAGGACAGGGCCCTATAGCAATCAGCCCCAGCATTTT
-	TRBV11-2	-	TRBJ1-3	CASSPAGTRNTIYF	TGTGCCAGCAGTCCGGCGGGGACGAGAAACACCATATATTTT
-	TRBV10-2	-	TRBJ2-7	CASSEFAEQPYEQYF	TGCGCCAGCAGTGAGTTTGCCGAACAACCCTACGAGCAGTACTTC
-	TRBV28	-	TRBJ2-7	CASSRTGTFIYEQYF	TGTGCCAGCAGCCGGACCGGGACTTTTATCTACGAGCAGTACTTC
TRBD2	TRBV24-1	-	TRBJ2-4	CATSDTSRTSRVKNIQYF	TGTGCCACCAGTGATACCTCTAGGACTAGCAGGGTCAAAAACATTCAGTACTTC
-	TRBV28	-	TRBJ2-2	CASSLNPRLNTGELFF	TGTGCCAGCAGTTTAAATCCGCGGTTGAACACCGGGGAGCTGTTTTTT
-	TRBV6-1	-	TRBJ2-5	CASSEWEGARETQYF	TGTGCCAGCAGTGAATGGGAGGGGGCGAGGGAGACCCAGTACTTC
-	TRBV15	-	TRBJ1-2	CATSRGYEGRNYGYTF	TGTGCCACCAGCAGAGGATATGAAGGGCGTAATTATGGCTACACCTTC
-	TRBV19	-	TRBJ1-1	CASSIDRWGVEAFF	TGTGCCAGTAGTATAGACCGATGGGGCGTTGAAGCTTTCTTT
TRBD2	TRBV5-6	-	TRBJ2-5	CASSLRGTSGPYQETQYF	TGTGCCAGCAGCTTGCGGGGGACTAGCGGGCCGTACCAAGAGACCCAGTACTTC
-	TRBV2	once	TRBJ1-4	CASTRDSGATNEKLFF	TGTGCCAGCACCAGGGATTCAGGTGCAACTAATGAAAAACTGTTTTTT
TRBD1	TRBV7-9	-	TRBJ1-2	CASSQRTQGVGGYTF	TGTGCCAGCAGCCAACGGACCCAGGGGGTCGGTGGCTACACCTTC
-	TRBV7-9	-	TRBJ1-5	CASSPTGGNQPQHF	TGTGCCAGCAGTCCTACGGGGGGGAATCAGCCCCAGCATTTT
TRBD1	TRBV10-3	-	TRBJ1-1	CAIRDRRGPEAFF	TGTGCCATCAGGGACAGGCGGGGCCCTGAAGCTTTCTTT
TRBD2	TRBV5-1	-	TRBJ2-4	CASSLISGRAGDIQYF	TGCGCCAGCAGCTTGATTAGCGGGAGGGCCGGGGACATTCAGTACTTC
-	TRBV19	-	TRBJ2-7	CASSIGISYEQYF	TGTGCCAGTAGTATTGGGATCTCCTACGAGCAGTACTTC
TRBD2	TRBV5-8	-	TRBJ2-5	CASSLRRPSGVGGETQYF	TGTGCCAGCAGCTTGAGGAGGCCTAGCGGGGTAGGAGGGGAGACCCAGTACTTC
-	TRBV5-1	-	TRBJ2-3	CASSLPHDLTDTQYF	TGCGCCAGCAGCTTGCCCCACGACCTCACAGATACGCAGTATTTT
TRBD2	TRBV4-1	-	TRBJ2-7	CASSQASGGGLNEQYF	TGCGCCAGCAGCCAAGCGTCGGGAGGAGGTTTGAACGAGCAGTACTTC
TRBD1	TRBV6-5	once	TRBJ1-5	CASRRTGGYNQPQHF	TGTGCCAGCAGGAGGACAGGGGGCTACAATCAGCCCCAGCATTTT
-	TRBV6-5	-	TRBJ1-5	CASKERVNQPQHF	TGTGCCAGCAAGGAAAGGGTCAATCAGCCCCAGCATTTT
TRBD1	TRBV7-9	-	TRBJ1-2	CASSSDRVFYGYTF	TGTGCCAGCAGCTCAGACAGGGTCTTCTATGGCTACACCTTC
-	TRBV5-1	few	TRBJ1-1	CASSLIPGGNTEAFF	TGCGCCAGCAGCCTGATTCCCGGGGGGAACACTGAAGCTTTCTTT
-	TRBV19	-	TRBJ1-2	CASATLGGGYTF	TGTGCCAGTGCGACATTGGGAGGTGGCTACACCTTC
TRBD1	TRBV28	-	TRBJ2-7	CASSLRTGLLYF	TGTGCCAGCAGTCTCCGGACAGGTCTCTTGTACTTC
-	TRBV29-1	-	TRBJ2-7	CSVCEQPYEQYF	TGCAGCGTTTGCGAGCAGCCTTACGAGCAGTACTTC
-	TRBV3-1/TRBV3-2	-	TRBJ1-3	CASSQDRHTGNTIYF	TGTGCCAGCAGCCAAGATCGGCATACTGGAAACACCATATATTTT
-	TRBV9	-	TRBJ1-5	CASSATGNSNQPQHF	TGTGCCAGCAGCGCCACAGGGAATAGCAATCAGCCCCAGCATTTT
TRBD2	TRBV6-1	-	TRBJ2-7	CASGRGDDEQYF	TGTGCCAGCGGCCGGGGGGACGACGAGCAGTACTTC
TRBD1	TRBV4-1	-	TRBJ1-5	CASSQMDRDHQPQHF	TGCGCCAGCAGCCAAATGGACAGGGACCATCAGCCCCAGCATTTT
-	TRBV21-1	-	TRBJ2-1	CASSKFSGATYNEQFF	TGTGCCAGCAGCAAGTTTTCAGGGGCAACCTACAATGAGCAGTTCTTC
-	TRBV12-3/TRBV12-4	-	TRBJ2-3	CASSPRDTQYF	TGTGCCAGCAGTCCACGTGATACGCAGTATTTT
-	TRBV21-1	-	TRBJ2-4	CASSKGPGKTKNIQYF	TGTGCCAGCAGCAAGGGGCCAGGGAAGACCAAAAACATTCAGTACTTC
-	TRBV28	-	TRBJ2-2	CASTTWRGANTGELFF	TGTGCCAGCACAACATGGAGAGGAGCGAACACCGGGGAGCTGTTTTTT
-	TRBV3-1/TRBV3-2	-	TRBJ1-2	CASSQPGGYTF	TGTGCCAGCAGCCAACCCGGTGGCTACACCTTC
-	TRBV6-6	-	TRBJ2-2	CASSYTGPRARWELFF	TGTGCCAGCAGTTACACTGGTCCTAGAGCCCGCTGGGAGCTGTTTTTT
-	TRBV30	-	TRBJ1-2	CAWSVQGVDGYTF	TGTGCCTGGAGTGTACAAGGGGTTGATGGCTACACCTTC
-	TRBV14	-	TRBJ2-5	CASLGETQYF	TGTGCCAGCCTGGGGGAGACCCAGTACTTC
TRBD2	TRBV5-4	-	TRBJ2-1	CASSWERESYNEQFF	TGTGCCAGCAGCTGGGAGCGGGAGAGTTACAATGAGCAGTTCTTC
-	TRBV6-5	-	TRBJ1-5	CASSRDSSNQPQHF	TGTGCCAGCAGCCGTGATAGTAGCAATCAGCCCCAGCATTTT
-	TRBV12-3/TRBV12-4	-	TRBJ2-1	CASSRGDEQFF	TGTGCCAGCAGCCGTGGGGATGAGCAGTTCTTC
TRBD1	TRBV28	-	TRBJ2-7	CASRIGQGAYEQYF	TGTGCCAGCAGAATAGGACAGGGGGCCTACGAGCAGTACTTC
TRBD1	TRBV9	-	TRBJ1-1	CASSRDRGLNEAFF	TGTGCCAGCAGTCGGGACAGGGGGCTTAATGAAGCTTTCTTT